This entry features one T cell receptor (beta chain) sequence. The antigen is not known. The sample comes from a study of HIV-infected patients and healthy controls. Study findings and constraints: A major limitation was that merely sixteen HIV-infected individuals were processed.

V gave up 6 bases and J gave up 4 bases, with 20 bases separating them. The CDR3 is 16 residues long. Looked up from germline, CDR1 is MNHNY and CDR2 is SVGAGI (reference sequence). Approximately 500 ng RNA was reverse transcribed with alpha and beta constant-region primers. Alpha and beta chain libraries were made separately by chain-specific third strand synthesis with multiplexing indices. A single primer pair per chain amplified all rearrangements, with per-molecule barcodes. In TCRdb, the 5' RACE reads were re-called with MiXCR into one record per CDR3 protein. The table includes more than 15,000 distinct CDR3 sequences, approximately 5.8% detected once. No cell fractionation was done, so the repertoire covers all unsorted peripheral blood T cells. The RNA source was a roughly 2.5 ml peripheral blood draw.

The material sequenced was blood. This chain connects TRBV6-6 to TRBJ2-3, with D possibly matching TRBD2 (5 bases). The sequence came from an adult in good health. The CDR3 DNA is TGTGCCAGCAGCCCCCCCGGAGAGCGGAGTTCAGATACGCAGTATTTT. It encodes CASSPPGERSSDTQYF.